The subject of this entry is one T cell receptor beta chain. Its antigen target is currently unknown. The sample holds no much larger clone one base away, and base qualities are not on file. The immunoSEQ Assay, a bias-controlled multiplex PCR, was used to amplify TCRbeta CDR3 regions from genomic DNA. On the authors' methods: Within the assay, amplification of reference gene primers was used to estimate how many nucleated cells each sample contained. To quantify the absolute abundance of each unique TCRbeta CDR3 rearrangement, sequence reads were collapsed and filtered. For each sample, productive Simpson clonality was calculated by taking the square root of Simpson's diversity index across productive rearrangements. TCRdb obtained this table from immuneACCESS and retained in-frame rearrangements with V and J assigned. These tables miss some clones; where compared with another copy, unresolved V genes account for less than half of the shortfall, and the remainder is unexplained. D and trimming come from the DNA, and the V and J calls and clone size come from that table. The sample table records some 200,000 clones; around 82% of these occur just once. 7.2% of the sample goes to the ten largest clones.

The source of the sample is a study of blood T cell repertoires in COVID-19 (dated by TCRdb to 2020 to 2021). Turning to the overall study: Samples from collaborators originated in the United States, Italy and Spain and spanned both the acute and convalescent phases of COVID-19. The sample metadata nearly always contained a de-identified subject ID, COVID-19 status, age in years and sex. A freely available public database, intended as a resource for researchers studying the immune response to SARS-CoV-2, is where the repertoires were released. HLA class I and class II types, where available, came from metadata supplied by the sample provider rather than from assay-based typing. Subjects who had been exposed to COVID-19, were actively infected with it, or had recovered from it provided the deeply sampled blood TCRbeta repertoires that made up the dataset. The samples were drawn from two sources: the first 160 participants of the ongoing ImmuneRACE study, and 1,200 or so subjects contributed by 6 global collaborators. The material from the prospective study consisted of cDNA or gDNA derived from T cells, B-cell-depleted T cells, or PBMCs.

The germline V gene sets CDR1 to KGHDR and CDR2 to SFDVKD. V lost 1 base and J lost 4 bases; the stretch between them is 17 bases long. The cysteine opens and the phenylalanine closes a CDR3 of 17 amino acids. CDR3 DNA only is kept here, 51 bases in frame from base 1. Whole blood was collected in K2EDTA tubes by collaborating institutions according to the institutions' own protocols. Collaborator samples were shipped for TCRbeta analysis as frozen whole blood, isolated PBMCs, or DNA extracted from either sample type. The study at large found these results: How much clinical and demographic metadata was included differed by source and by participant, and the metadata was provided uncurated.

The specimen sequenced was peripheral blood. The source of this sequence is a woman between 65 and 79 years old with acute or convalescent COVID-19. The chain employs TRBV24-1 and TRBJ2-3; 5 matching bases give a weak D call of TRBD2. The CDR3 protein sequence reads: CATSDFAARGGADTQYF. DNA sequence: TGTGCCACCAGTGATTTCGCAGCCCGGGGTGGGGCAGATACGCAGTATTTT.